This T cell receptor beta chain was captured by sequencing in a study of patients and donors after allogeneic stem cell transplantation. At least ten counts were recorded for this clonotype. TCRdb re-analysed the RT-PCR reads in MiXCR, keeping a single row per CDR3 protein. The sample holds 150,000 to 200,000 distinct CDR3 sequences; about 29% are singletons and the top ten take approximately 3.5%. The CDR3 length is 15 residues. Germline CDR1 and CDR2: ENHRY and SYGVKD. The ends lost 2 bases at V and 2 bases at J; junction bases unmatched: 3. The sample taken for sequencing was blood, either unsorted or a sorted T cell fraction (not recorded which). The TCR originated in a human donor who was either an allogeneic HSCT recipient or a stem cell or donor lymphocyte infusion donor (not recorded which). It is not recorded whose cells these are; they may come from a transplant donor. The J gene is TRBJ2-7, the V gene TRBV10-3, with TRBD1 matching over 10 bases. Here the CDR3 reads CAISEPGTGAYEQYF. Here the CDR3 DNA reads TGTGCCATCAGTGAGCCTGGGACAGGGGCCTACGAGCAGTACTTC.